This TCR beta chain originates from a study of T cell changes during pregnancy in multiple sclerosis. Assay used: immunoSEQ multiplex PCR; TCRdb lists only in-frame clones, some missing. There are about 93,000 clones in the sample; around 92% occur only once, and approximately 2.2% lies in the top ten. The CDR3 covers 16 residues. The germline CDR1 and CDR2 sequences are LNHDA and SQIVND (reference sequence). Trimming shortened V by 1 base and J by 3 bases, and 16 bases separated the two germline ends. The starting material was peripheral blood, obtained after pregnancy. The chain combines TRBV19 with TRBJ2-7; D might be TRBD2 (6 bases). This TCR derives from a female donor with multiple sclerosis, enrolled in a pregnancy study. Written as DNA, the CDR3 is TGTGCCAGTAGTATAGTAGCTAGCGTTGAGCTCTACGAGCAGTACTTC. Amino acids: CASSIVASVELYEQYF.